The T cell receptor (beta chain) under discussion was sequenced for a study of cytomegalovirus exposure and HLA in healthy donors. General observations from the study: TCR beta chains associated with HLA were, in a later analysis, more clonally expanded than equally common others. The study recorded more than 150 TCR beta chains that were cytomegalovirus-associated.

The ends were cut back, 3 bases at V and 14 bases at J, with 17 bases in the middle. The CDR3 runs to 13 residues. CDR1 KGHSH and CDR2 LQKENI come from the germline V gene. The PCR ran on 60 Vbeta and 13 Jbeta primers. Only in-frame clones appear in the TCRdb table, and some are missing; sequencing was by immunoSEQ multiplex PCR. Of fewer than 95,000 clones in the sample, around 84% were seen once. As for this clone: Its specificity is not known.

Sequenced input: PBMCs. The V and J genes are TRBV18 and TRBJ2-1; D not resolved. This TCR was sampled from a man aged 18-30 years in good health and CMV-seronegative. In DNA, the CDR3 is TGTGCCAGCTCACCCGAGGCACGCCGGAATGAGTTCTTC. It is translated as CASSPEARRNEFF.